This TCR beta chain appears in the sequencing data of a study of OX40 agonist ivuxolimab in advanced cancers. Across the whole study: Patients received the agonistic anti-OX40 (CD134) antibody ivuxolimab.

Germline V CDR1 and CDR2: MNHNS, SASEGT. V gave up 0 bases and J gave up 10 bases, with 12 bases separating them. This CDR3 comprises 13 residues. On this clone itself: Other DNA sequences in this sample translate to the same CDR3.

The assay was immunoSEQ multiplex PCR, and TCRdb's table has in-frame clones only and misses some. The data show some 50,000 clones, 82% seen once. This receptor was obtained from an adult with an advanced solid tumor such as melanoma, head and neck, liver or kidney cancer. Sequencing used CD4+ or CD8+ T cells sorted from blood, obtained in a trial of the OX40 agonist ivuxolimab. The chain joins TRBV6-1 to TRBJ1-2, with D maybe TRBD1 (5 bases). The CDR3 sequence is CASSEARGGDYTF. In nucleotides, the CDR3 is TGTGCCAGCAGTGAAGCGCGAGGAGGGGACTACACCTTC.